Listed below are T cell receptor beta chains from one sample, sequenced in a study of PD-1 blockade in classical Hodgkin lymphoma. Profiled with immunoSEQ multiplex PCR; TCRdb holds only in-frame clones, not every one. The sample lists around 13,000 clones, around 76% occurring once. The sequencing used peripheral blood mononuclear cells (PBMCs), collected at baseline. These receptor sequences come from a human donor with classical Hodgkin lymphoma. Both conserved end residues are part of each CDR3. The order of the fields is J gene, D gene, clone size, V gene, CDR3 DNA, CDR3 protein. A D gene is named only where the DNA matches it firmly. The size field is filled for only some rows; it gives once, few, many or a size class.

TRBJ1-2 - - TRBV5-1 TGCGCCAGCAGCCGAGGGACGGATTATGGCTACACCTTC CASSRGTDYGYTF
TRBJ2-7 TRBD2 - TRBV30 TGTGCCTGGAGTTCGGGACTAGAGGGCGAGCAGTACTTC CAWSSGLEGEQYF
TRBJ1-4 - - TRBV28 TGTGCCAGCAGTCCCCCGACGGGAGAAAAACTGTTTTTT CASSPPTGEKLFF
TRBJ1-1 - - TRBV5-6 TGTGCCAGCAGCTTTGACCACAGGGCCTTCCTGGGGACTGAAGCTTTCTTT CASSFDHRAFLGTEAFF
TRBJ2-7 TRBD2 - TRBV10-3 TGTGCCATCCGGCGGGGGTGGGGGGGCTACGAGCAGTACTTC CAIRRGWGGYEQYF
TRBJ1-4 - - TRBV28 TGTGCCAGCAGTTCCGAACAACAGGGTGAAAAACTGTTTTTT CASSSEQQGEKLFF
TRBJ1-4 - - TRBV7-9 TGTGCCAGCAGCTTCATGTTTGGTGAAAAACTGTTTTTT CASSFMFGEKLFF
TRBJ1-2 TRBD1 once TRBV5-1 TGCGCCAGCAGCCGGATGTATCGGGACAGCTATGGCTACACCTTC CASSRMYRDSYGYTF
TRBJ2-1 TRBD2 medium-sized TRBV6-4 TGTGCCAGCAGTGCGGCGGGAGACTCCTACAATGAGCAGTTCTTC CASSAAGDSYNEQFF
TRBJ2-3 TRBD1 - TRBV18 TGTGCCAGCTCACCACGACAGGGCGGCACAGATACGCAGTATTTT CASSPRQGGTDTQYF
TRBJ1-3 - - TRBV4-2 TGTGCCAGCAGCCAAGATCTGGGTGGAACTACCTCTGGAAACACCATATATTTT CASSQDLGGTTSGNTIYF
TRBJ1-2 - - TRBV2 TGTGCCAGCAGTGAAGGTCGAGGGGGTACTGAAGGCTACACCTTC CASSEGRGGTEGYTF
TRBJ2-3 - - TRBV9 TGTGCCAGCAGGGGTTCCCGTAGCACAGATACGCAGTATTTT CASRGSRSTDTQYF
TRBJ1-2 - - TRBV5-1 TGCGCCAGCAGCTTATTGATGCGAGGTCGCGGCTACACCTTC CASSLLMRGRGYTF
TRBJ2-5 - - TRBV6-6 TGTGCCAGCAGCACTAGGAAGGCCCAGTACTTC CASSTRKAQYF
TRBJ2-7 - - TRBV5-6 TGTGCCAGCAGCTTGGTCCATACAGTTTACTCCTACGAGCAGTACTTC CASSLVHTVYSYEQYF
TRBJ2-1 - - TRBV6-4 TGTGCCAGCAGTGTGCAGGAAGCGAATGAGCAGTTCTTC CASSVQEANEQFF
TRBJ1-6 - - TRBV5-4 TGTGCCAGCAGCTTAAAGGGGTATCATAATTCACCCCTCCACTTT CASSLKGYHNSPLHF
TRBJ2-1 - - TRBV19 TGTGCCAGTAGTATGACCGGGTGGAATGAGCAGTTCTTC CASSMTGWNEQFF
TRBJ2-7 TRBD1 - TRBV4-1 TGCGCCAGCAGCCAACCGGGACAGGGGTCCCTATCCTACGAGCAGTACTTC CASSQPGQGSLSYEQYF
TRBJ2-1 TRBD2 - TRBV7-3 TGTGCCAGCAGCTTGTGGGGGACTAGCGGTACCTACAATGAGCAGTTCTTC CASSLWGTSGTYNEQFF
TRBJ1-1 - - TRBV10-3 TGTGCCATCAGCACGGACAGTTTAAACACTGAAGCTTTCTTT CAISTDSLNTEAFF
TRBJ2-5 TRBD1 - TRBV7-3 TGTGCCAGCAGCTCCCCCAGACAGGGGGCAGGGGAGACCCAGTACTTC CASSSPRQGAGETQYF
TRBJ1-1 TRBD1 - TRBV18 TGTGCCAGCTCACCCGCGGGACAGCCCTTGAACACTGAAGCTTTCTTT CASSPAGQPLNTEAFF
TRBJ1-1 - - TRBV29-1 TGCAGCGTTGTATATTTCGGCACTGAAGCTTTCTTT CSVVYFGTEAFF
TRBJ1-5 - - TRBV28 TGTGCCAGCAGTTCTCTCGGGGCAGGGGCTCAGCCCCAGCATTTT CASSSLGAGAQPQHF
TRBJ1-6 TRBD1 few TRBV27 TGTGCCAGCAGGCTCAGGGGGAGCTCCTATAATTCACCCCTCCACTTT CASRLRGSSYNSPLHF
TRBJ2-7 - - TRBV5-1 TGCGCCAGCAGCTTGGACGGGACAATCTACGAGCAGTACTTC CASSLDGTIYEQYF
TRBJ2-5 TRBD1 - TRBV27 TGTGCCAGCAGTCCGCGGGACAGGTTAATAGAGACCCAGTACTTC CASSPRDRLIETQYF
TRBJ1-2 - - TRBV29-1 TGCAGCGTTGAAGATAACACAGATTATGGCTACACCTTC CSVEDNTDYGYTF
TRBJ1-1 - - TRBV27 TGTGCCAGCAGTCCTATCCGCAGGGGCTGGGAAGCTTTCTTT CASSPIRRGWEAFF
TRBJ2-1 - - TRBV6-4 TGTGCCAGCAGTGAAGGGACAGGGGGACTAGCGTCATACAATGAGCAGTTCTTC CASSEGTGGLASYNEQFF
TRBJ2-5 TRBD1 - TRBV19 TGTGCCAGTAGTCATGGACAGGGACTTCTGGGATGGTCGGAGACCCAGTACTTC CASSHGQGLLGWSETQYF
TRBJ1-3 TRBD1 - TRBV7-2 TGTGCCAGCAGCTTAGCATCAGGGGGCGGAAACACCATATATTTT CASSLASGGGNTIYF
TRBJ2-7 TRBD2 - TRBV5-1 TGCGCCAGCAGCTTGGGTCTAGCGGGAGCCTTGTCCGAGCAGTACTTC CASSLGLAGALSEQYF
TRBJ2-1 - - TRBV5-1 TGCGCCAGCAGCTGGCGGGCGGGCGGCTCCTACAATGAGCAGTTCTTC CASSWRAGGSYNEQFF
TRBJ2-5 TRBD2 - TRBV19 TGTGCCAGTACTCAACGACTAGCGGGGACCCAGTACTTC CASTQRLAGTQYF
TRBJ2-3 TRBD2 - TRBV5-1 TGCGCCAGCAGCTTGGTTCGGGGGACGGGACTAGCGGGAGTCTCAGATACGCAGTATTTT CASSLVRGTGLAGVSDTQYF
TRBJ2-1 TRBD2 - TRBV6-1 TGTGCCGGGGAGGGGGGGACTAGCGGTTACAATGAGCAGTTCTTC CAGEGGTSGYNEQFF
TRBJ2-7 TRBD2 few TRBV6-1 TGTGCCAGCAGTGAAGGAGCGGGAGGGCCCAGCTCCTACGAGCAGTACTTC CASSEGAGGPSSYEQYF
TRBJ2-3 TRBD2 - TRBV7-9 TGTGCCAGCAGCTTAGGACATAGCGGGAGATTGGCAGATACGCAGTATTTT CASSLGHSGRLADTQYF
TRBJ2-5 - - TRBV5-1 TGCGCCAGCAGCTTTGGGCAGGCCTACCAAGAGACCCAGTACTTC CASSFGQAYQETQYF
TRBJ2-7 - - TRBV4-1 TGCGCCAGCAGCCAAGAACCCCCCCTTCTATCGGGCTACGAGCAGTACTTC CASSQEPPLLSGYEQYF
TRBJ2-5 TRBD1 - TRBV7-9 TGTGCCAGTACCGGACAGGGGGGAGAGACCCAGTACTTC CASTGQGGETQYF
TRBJ2-1 - - TRBV14 TGTGCCAGCAGCCTAGCGTGGGCTGTGGAGCAGTTCTTC CASSLAWAVEQFF
TRBJ1-4 - - TRBV5-1 TGCGCCAGCAGGGAGGGGCCTAATGAAAAACTGTTTTTT CASREGPNEKLFF
TRBJ2-1 - - TRBV18 TGTGCCAGCTCACAAAGCGGAGCTTCCTACAATGAGCAGTTCTTC CASSQSGASYNEQFF
TRBJ1-2 TRBD1 - TRBV5-4 TGTGCCAGCAGCCGCCCGGGACAGGGGGCGATCGGCTACACCTTC CASSRPGQGAIGYTF
TRBJ2-3 TRBD2 - TRBV6-4 TGTGCCAGCAGTGAGGAAGCGGGGGGGCCAGATACGCAGTATTTT CASSEEAGGPDTQYF
TRBJ2-2 - once TRBV27 TGTGCCAGCAGTGCACTCCTTAGGACAGATAACACCGGGGAGCTGTTTTTT CASSALLRTDNTGELFF
TRBJ1-5 - - TRBV5-6 TGTGCCAGCAGCTTGTGGGGTTTCCAGCCCCAGCATTTT CASSLWGFQPQHF
TRBJ1-1 - - TRBV10-2 TGCGCCAGCCGTGGGGTTTACACTGAAGCTTTCTTT CASRGVYTEAFF
TRBJ2-3 - - TRBV27 TGTGCCAGCAAGACGGAGGGGGGTCTGACAACAGATACGCAGTATTTT CASKTEGGLTTDTQYF
TRBJ2-7 - - TRBV2 TGTGCTGGCGCGGCAGGTTTAGCCTACGAGCAGTACTTC CAGAAGLAYEQYF
TRBJ2-7 TRBD2 - TRBV18 TGTGCCAGCTCACCACCCGGGAGGACTAGGCCATACGAGCAGTACTTC CASSPPGRTRPYEQYF